This T cell receptor beta chain was identified during a study of blood T cell repertoires in COVID-19. How the authors handled the data: Quantification of nucleated cells was approximated via reference gene primer amplification. Produced via immunoSEQ multiplex PCR; TCRdb's table is partial and in-frame only. That table furnishes V, J and clone size, whereas the DNA furnished D and trimming. The table includes about 240,000 clones, around 88% detected once. The ends were cut back, 3 bases at V and 5 bases at J, with 17 bases in the middle. The CDR3 is made up of 16 amino acids. The germline CDR1 and CDR2 sequences are MNHNS and SASEGT.

The genes are TRBV6-1 and TRBJ1-5, with D tentatively TRBD1 (5 bases). The specimen was peripheral blood. The source is a woman in her 30s who had recovered from COVID-19. CDR3 sequence reads: CASSEFRQGRYQPQHF. In nucleotides, the CDR3 is TGTGCCAGCAGTGAGTTTCGGCAGGGCCGATATCAGCCCCAGCATTTT.